Ten or more counts support the clone carrying this TCR beta chain. Template switching added a universal primer site, and cDNA bore unique molecular identifiers. TCRdb reprocessed the 5' RACE reads with MiXCR, giving one entry per CDR3 protein. The profile shows 550,000 to 700,000 distinct CDR3 sequences, over 20% of them singletons. This sample was included in a study of identical twins. The sample was also reused in another study, on T cells expressing NK-cell markers. That paper adds: Sorted CD3+CD56+NKG2C+, CD3+CD56+NKG2C- and CD3+CD56-NKG2C+ T cells provided the TCR beta repertoires. HCMV serostatus: most of the eight sequenced donors positive, one negative. In a handful of donors, these clonotypes also led the CD3+CD56-NKG2C+ fraction.

The sequencing input was PBMCs. This receptor was identified in a woman younger than 30 in good health.

CDR3 sequence reads: CASRAHPGQPQHF. Here the CDR3 DNA reads TGTGCCAGCAGAGCCCACCCGGGTCAGCCCCAGCATTTT. The V and J genes are TRBV12-3 or TRBV12-4 and TRBJ1-5; D is undetermined. With 6 bases removed from V and 6 bases from J, the gap between germline ends came to 12 bases. The CDR3 is 13 residues long.